These 6 T cell receptor beta chains originate from one sample sequenced in a study of cytomegalovirus exposure and HLA in healthy donors. The PCR used 60 Vbeta and 13 Jbeta primers. Measured with immunoSEQ multiplex PCR; TCRdb has only the in-frame clones, and not every one. The sample records about 160,000 clones, roughly 82% being singletons. The sample was PBMCs. The receptors come from a girl under 18 in good health and CMV-seropositive.

The chain joins TRBV27 to TRBJ1-4; TRBD1 agrees at 12 bases. Trimming at V came to 4 bases and at J to 6 bases, leaving 6 bases not matched to a gene. The CDR3 consists of 16 residues. CDR1 is MNHEY, CDR2 SMNVEV, per germline (reference sequence). The CDR3 DNA reads as TGTGCCAGCAGTTCTCCCGGGACAGGGGGCGATGAAAAACTGTTTTTT. Translation gives CASSSPGTGGDEKLFF. Complete variable domain (other parts from reference TRBV27 and TRBJ1-4): EAQVTQNPRYLITVTGKKLTVTCSQNMNHEYMSWYRQDPGLGLRQIYYSMNVEVTDKGDVPEGYKVSRKEKRNFPLILESPSPNQTSLYFCASSSPGTGGDEKLFFGSGTQLSVL.

DNA for the CDR3: TGTGCCAGCAGTCCCCTCGGGAGGAACACTGAAGCTTTCTTT. Translated: CASSPLGRNTEAFF. The J gene is TRBJ1-1, the V gene TRBV27; no clear D gene. The CDR3 is made up of 14 amino acids. CDR1 and CDR2 (germline): MNHEY, SMNVEV (reference sequence). Trimming stripped 5 bases from V and 1 base from J, with 11 bases between.

This chain links TRBV11-2 with TRBJ2-5; possibly TRBD1 for D (5 bases). V lost 1 base and J 5 bases, leaving 8 bases between the germline ends. CDR3 size: 13 residues. Looked up from germline, CDR1 is SGHAT and CDR2 is FQNNGV. The CDR3 is CASSLAGRETQYF. CDR3 DNA: TGTGCCAGCAGCTTAGCAGGGCGGGAGACCCAGTACTTC.

V usage is TRBV10-3 and J usage is TRBJ1-5, with 7 nucleotides matching TRBD1. The CDR3 is 14 residues long. CDR1 is ENHRY, CDR2 SYGVKD, per germline. V lost 5 bases, J lost 3 bases, and 4 bases stayed unmatched. CDR3 in amino acids: CAISRTGDNQPQHF. DNA for the CDR3: TGTGCCATCAGTCGTACAGGGGACAATCAGCCCCAGCATTTT.

The chain has TRBV10-3 and TRBJ2-1, with 7 bases matching TRBD2. The germline CDR1 and CDR2 sequences are ENHRY and SYGVKD. V shed 7 bases, J shed 4 bases, and the junction held 7 bases outside the gene matches. This CDR3 is 14 amino acids long. For the CDR3, the DNA is TGTGCCATCATCGTGGGGGGGATTTACAATGAGCAGTTCTTC. The encoded protein is CAIIVGGIYNEQFF.

This clone was counted a few times. The chain recombines TRBV29-1 with TRBJ2-1, with D unclear. This CDR3 has 15 residues. The ends were cut back, 4 bases at V and 0 bases at J, with 13 bases in the middle. The germline CDR1 and CDR2 sequences are SQVTM and ANQGSEA. The CDR3 spells CSVVGRQDSYNEQFF. For the CDR3, the DNA is TGCAGCGTTGTCGGCAGGCAAGACTCCTACAATGAGCAGTTCTTC.